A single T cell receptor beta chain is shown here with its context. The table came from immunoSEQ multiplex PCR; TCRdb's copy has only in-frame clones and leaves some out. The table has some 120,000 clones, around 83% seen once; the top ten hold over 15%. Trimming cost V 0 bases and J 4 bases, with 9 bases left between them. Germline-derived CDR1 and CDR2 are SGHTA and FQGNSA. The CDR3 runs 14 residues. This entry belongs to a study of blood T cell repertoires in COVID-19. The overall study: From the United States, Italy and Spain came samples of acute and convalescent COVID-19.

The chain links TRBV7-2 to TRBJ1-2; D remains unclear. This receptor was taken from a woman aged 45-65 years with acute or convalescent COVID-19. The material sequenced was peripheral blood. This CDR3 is CASSLASERYGYTF. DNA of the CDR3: TGTGCCAGCAGCTTAGCAAGTGAGCGCTATGGCTACACCTTC.